One and the same sample provided the 21 T cell receptor beta chains below, sequenced in a study of T cell responses to AZD1222 COVID-19 vaccine. Assay: immunoSEQ multiplex PCR; the TCRdb copy retains only in-frame clones and omits some. The repertoire consists of about 200,000 clones, with about nine tenths occurring once and the leading ten covering around 3.7%. Sequencing used peripheral blood, obtained 28 days after the second AZD1222 dose. These receptors were taken from an adult who received the AZD1222 COVID-19 vaccine.

The chain carries TRBV5-4 and TRBJ1-3; D remains unclear. Germline CDR1 is SGHNT and CDR2 is YYREEE (reference sequence). The V end lost 4 bases, the J end lost 0 bases, and 14 bases lay between the germline ends. This CDR3 is built from 16 residues. CDR3 amino acids: CASSRDPSGSGNTIYF. CDR3 sequence (DNA): TGTGCCAGCAGCAGGGATCCATCCGGCTCTGGAAACACCATATATTTT.

This chain connects TRBV19 to TRBJ2-7; 14 bases are shared with TRBD2. The CDR3 has 15 residues. V shed 5 bases and J 8 bases; nucleotides not matched to a gene: 8. Germline V gene lookup returns CDR1 LNHDA and CDR2 SQIVND (reference sequence). The DNA for the CDR3 is TGTGCCAGTAGTTATCCGGGACTAGCGGGAGACAAGCAGTACTTC. Protein product: CASSYPGLAGDKQYF.

V and J are TRBV11-3 and TRBJ2-3; D might be TRBD2 (6 bases). Trimming cost V 0 bases and J 6 bases, with 28 bases left between them. Germline V gene data show CDR1 as SGHNT and CDR2 as YENEEA. This CDR3 spans 20 amino acids. CDR3 sequence reads: CASSLDLSWSAGTPKDTQYF. CDR3 nucleotide sequence: TGTGCCAGCAGCTTAGATCTCTCATGGTCCGCCGGGACTCCTAAGGATACGCAGTATTTT.

The chain couples TRBV3-1 (or the pseudogene TRBV3-2) to TRBJ1-5; D is unclear. The CDR3 contains 16 residues. Germline V gene data show CDR1 as LGHDT and CDR2 as YNNKEL (reference sequence). Trimming removed 0 bases from V and 0 bases from J, with 9 bases in between. DNA for the CDR3: TGTGCCAGCAGCCAAGAACCGGTTTCTAGCAATCAGCCCCAGCATTTT. Its protein is CASSQEPVSSNQPQHF.

The CDR3 sequence is CASSWPGQETQYF. The CDR3 region has the DNA TGCGCCAGCAGCTGGCCGGGGCAAGAGACCCAGTACTTC. V gene TRBV5-1 combines with J gene TRBJ2-5, with D possibly TRBD2 on 5 matching bases. CDR1 SGHRS and CDR2 YFSETQ come from the germline V gene. The CDR3 consists of 13 residues. With 3 bases removed from V and 2 bases from J, the gap between germline ends came to 8 bases.

V is TRBV28 and J is TRBJ1-5, with D possibly being TRBD1 (5 bases). The CDR3 sequence is 15 residues long. With 2 bases removed from V and 0 bases from J, the gap between germline ends came to 8 bases. Per germline, CDR1 MDHEN and CDR2 SYDVKM. CDR3 in DNA: TGTGCCAGCAGTTTACTGACAGTTAGCAATCAGCCCCAGCATTTT. Translated, it gives CASSLLTVSNQPQHF.

CDR3 loop: CASIVNPTFLTLHF. DNA of the CDR3: TGTGCCAGCATCGTTAACCCTACGTTTTTAACCCTCCACTTT. V usage is TRBV6-5 and J usage is TRBJ1-6; D unclear. Trimming shortened V by 7 bases and J by 14 bases, and 21 bases separated the two germline ends. The CDR3 runs 14 residues. The V gene's germline CDR1 is MNHEY and CDR2 SVGAGI.

This chain links TRBV9 with TRBJ2-6; unclear D gene. This CDR3 is built from 11 residues. The V end was cut by 4 bases, the J end by 13 bases, with 9 bases between. Looked up from germline, CDR1 is SGDLS and CDR2 is YYNGEE. CDR3 amino acids: CASSTDRVLTF. CDR3 DNA sequence: TGTGCCAGCAGCACAGATAGGGTCCTGACTTTC.

V usage is TRBV28 and J usage is TRBJ1-2, with a weak D call TRBD1 (5 bases). Deletions cut 5 bases from V and 1 base from J, with 11 bases between. CDR3 length: 14 residues. Germline-derived CDR1 and CDR2 are MDHEN and SYDVKM. CDR3 residues: CASSRDGHNYGYTF. The CDR3 region has the DNA TGTGCCAGCAGTCGGGACGGTCATAACTATGGCTACACCTTC.

The chain links TRBV4-1 to TRBJ2-7; possible D gene TRBD1, 6 bases. Germline V CDR1 and CDR2: MGHRA, YSYEKL. V lost 4 bases and J 7 bases, leaving 14 bases between the germline ends. The CDR3 covers 13 residues. In DNA, the CDR3 is TGCGCCAGCAGCCGCAATCCAGGGGTAGAGCAGTACTTC. This sequence encodes CASSRNPGVEQYF.

This chain uses TRBV30 with TRBJ1-4, with D uncertain. The CDR3 is 14 amino acids. Germline CDR1 reads GTSNPN; CDR2 reads SVGIG (reference sequence). Trimming took 0 bases from V and 0 from J, leaving 5 bases between them. This CDR3 reads CAWSVPATNEKLFF. The CDR3, as DNA: TGTGCCTGGAGTGTCCCTGCAACTAATGAAAAACTGTTTTTT.

The chain carries TRBV11-3 and TRBJ2-7, with 7 bases matching TRBD1. The CDR3 extends over 16 amino acids. V dropped 2 bases and J dropped 2; count of bases not matched to a gene: 9. Germline loops: CDR1 SGHNT, CDR2 YENEEA. As DNA, the CDR3 is TGTGCCAGCAGCTTAAGGGGGACAGAACCCACCTACGAGCAGTACTTC. Encoded protein: CASSLRGTEPTYEQYF.

Here the CDR3 DNA reads TGTGCCAGCAGCCAGGGAGGGCCCGAAGGCTACACCTTC. This translates into CASSQGGPEGYTF. The gene calls are TRBV7-9 and TRBJ1-2; the D gene is possibly TRBD1 (5 bases). The length of the CDR3 is 13 residues. Germline CDR1 reads SEHNR; CDR2 reads FQNEAQ (reference sequence). Trimming pared 5 bases from V and 8 bases from J, leaving 15 bases between.

The V call is TRBV28, the J call TRBJ2-1; D ambiguous. V dropped 5 bases and J dropped 5 bases, with 10 bases sitting between them. CDR3 length equals 13 residues. Germline V gene sequence: CDR1 MDHEN, CDR2 SYDVKM. The DNA for the CDR3 is TGTGCCAGCAGTGGTAGTAACAACAATGAGCAGTTCTTC. Translated, it gives CASSGSNNNEQFF. Full variable domain (remainder filled in from reference TRBV28 and TRBJ2-1): DVKVTQSSRYLVKRTGEKVFLECVQDMDHENMFWYRQDPGLGLRLIYFSYDVKMKEKGDIPEGYSVSREKKERFSLILESASTNQTSMYLCASSGSNNNEQFFGPGTRLTVL.

The chain employs TRBV30 and TRBJ2-7; D gene ambiguous. This CDR3 is 14 amino acids long. Per germline, CDR1 GTSNPN and CDR2 SVGIG (reference sequence). V was cut by 0 bases and J by 4 bases, with 13 bases left in between. The CDR3 nucleotides read TGTGCCTGGAGTGTAGTCTGGACCTCTTACGAGCAGTACTTC. Amino acid sequence: CAWSVVWTSYEQYF.

The CDR3 DNA follows: TGTGCCAGTAGTAAAGGGACAGGGGTTAGTCTGGCAACTAATGAAAAACTGTTTTTT. Its protein product is CASSKGTGVSLATNEKLFF. V and J are TRBV19 and TRBJ1-4; 10 bases map to TRBD1. The CDR3 loop spans 19 amino acids. Germline V gene lookup returns CDR1 LNHDA and CDR2 SQIVND (reference sequence). V was clipped by 4 bases and J by 0 bases; unmatched bases: 11.

Written as DNA, the CDR3 is TGCGCCAGCAGCTTGGCGGTTATGCCCGGGGCAAACAATGAGCAGTTCTTC. Translating gives CASSLAVMPGANNEQFF. This chain joins TRBV5-1 and TRBJ2-1; TRBD1 or TRBD2 may be the D gene (5 bases each). The CDR3 is 17 residues long. Trimming removed 0 bases from V and 5 bases from J, with 18 bases in between. Germline-derived CDR1 and CDR2 are SGHRS and YFSETQ.

The gene calls are TRBV5-1 and TRBJ2-1; D is unclear. The CDR3 sequence is 13 residues long. The ends were cut back, 3 bases at V and 4 bases at J, with 8 bases in the middle. Germline assignment: CDR1 SGHRS and CDR2 YFSETQ. The CDR3 DNA reads as TGCGCCAGCAGCTGGCAAGATTACAATGAGCAGTTCTTC. Residues: CASSWQDYNEQFF.

The CDR3 spells CASSYYLGEETQYF. CDR3 coding DNA: TGTGCCAGCAGTTACTATTTGGGGGAAGAGACCCAGTACTTC. The V gene is TRBV6-6, the J gene TRBJ2-5; the D call may be TRBD1 or TRBD2 (5 bases each). This CDR3 spans 14 amino acids. CDR1 is MNHNY, CDR2 SVGAGI, per germline (reference sequence). V lost 1 base and J 3 bases, leaving 9 bases between the germline ends.

The V gene is TRBV4-1, the J gene TRBJ2-1; 7 nucleotides match TRBD2. Unmatched junction bases numbered 15, after V lost 0 bases and J lost 7 bases. The CDR3 runs to 18 residues. Looked up from germline, CDR1 is MGHRA and CDR2 is YSYEKL. This CDR3 reads CASSQEGGWTSLRNEQFF. CDR3 DNA sequence: TGCGCCAGCAGCCAAGAAGGCGGATGGACTAGTCTTCGGAATGAGCAGTTCTTC.

A single count supports this clone. The V and J genes are TRBV5-8 and TRBJ2-1; 10 bases match TRBD2. V lost 0 bases and J lost 4; bases outside the gene matches: 4. The CDR3 consists of 16 residues. The germline V gene encodes CDR1 SGHTS and CDR2 YDEGEE. CDR3 nucleotides: TGTGCCAGCAGCTTGGAGCTAGCGGGAGCATACAATGAGCAGTTCTTC. It translates to CASSLELAGAYNEQFF. The variable domain in full, completed from reference TRBV5-8 and TRBJ2-1, reads EAGVTQSPTHLIKTRGQQATLRCSPISGHTSVYWYQQALGLGLQFLLWYDEGEERNRGNFPPRFSGRQFPNYSSELNVNALELEDSALYLCASSLELAGAYNEQFFGPGTRLTVL.